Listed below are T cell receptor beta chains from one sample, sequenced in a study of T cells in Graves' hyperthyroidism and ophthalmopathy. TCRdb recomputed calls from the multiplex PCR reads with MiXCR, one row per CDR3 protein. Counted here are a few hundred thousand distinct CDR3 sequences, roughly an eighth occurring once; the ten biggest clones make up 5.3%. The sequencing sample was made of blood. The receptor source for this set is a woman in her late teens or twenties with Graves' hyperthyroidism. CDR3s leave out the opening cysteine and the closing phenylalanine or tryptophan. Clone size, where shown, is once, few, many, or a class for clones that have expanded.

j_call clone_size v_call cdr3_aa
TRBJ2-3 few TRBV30 AQQMTSGTDTQY
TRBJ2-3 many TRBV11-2 ASSTGTSGLTDTQY
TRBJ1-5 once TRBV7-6 ASSDGGANQPQH
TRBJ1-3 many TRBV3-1 ASSQMGHGNTIY
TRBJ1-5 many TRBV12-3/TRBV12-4 ASRPTENQPQH
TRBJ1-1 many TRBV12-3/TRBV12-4 ASSEGTTEAF
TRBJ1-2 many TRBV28 ASSQQHGHGGFGYT
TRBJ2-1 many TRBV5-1 ASSKGTAISYNEQF
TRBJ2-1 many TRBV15 ATSSPDIEQF
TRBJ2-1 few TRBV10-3 AISDSLAAGLSEQF
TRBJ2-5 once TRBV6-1 ASSDAGLAGGPWETQY
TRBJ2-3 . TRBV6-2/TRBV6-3 ASRTGRNTQY
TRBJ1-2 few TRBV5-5 ASSLEPSGRYGYT
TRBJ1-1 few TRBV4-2 ASSQAAALYTEAF
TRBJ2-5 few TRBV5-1 ASSLAHSGEYQETQY
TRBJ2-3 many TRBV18 ASSPRHTDTQY
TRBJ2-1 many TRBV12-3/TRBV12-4 ASSPGVNEQF
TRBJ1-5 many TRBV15 ATSRGGGQPQH
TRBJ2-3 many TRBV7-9 ASSLLGATDTQY
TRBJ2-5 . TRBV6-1 ASTGDRGRGQETQY
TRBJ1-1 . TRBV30 AWSYSGPNTEAF
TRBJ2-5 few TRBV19 ASSIPLRNGIAETQY
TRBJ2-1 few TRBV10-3 AISDSGSTYNEQF
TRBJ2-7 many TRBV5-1 ASSEQGSSYEQY
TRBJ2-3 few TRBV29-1 SVAGTTSTDTQY
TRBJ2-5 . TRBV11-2 ASSYPSETQY
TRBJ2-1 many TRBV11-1 ASSLAAPNNEQF
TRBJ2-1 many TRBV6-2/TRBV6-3 ASSLRLQGATNNEQF
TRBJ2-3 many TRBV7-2 ASSLATPPRTQY
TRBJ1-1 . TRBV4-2 ASSRAGTGVTEAF
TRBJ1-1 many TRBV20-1 SARKSTEAF
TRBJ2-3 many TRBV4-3 ASSQDARGNTQY
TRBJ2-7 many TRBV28 ASSSSGTGSYEQY
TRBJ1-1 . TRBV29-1 SVQGGLGAEAF
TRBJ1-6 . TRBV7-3 TSRHGQINSPLH
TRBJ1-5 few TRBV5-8 ASSLSLTAYSNQPQH
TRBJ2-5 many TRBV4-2 ASSPGTSGRWETQY
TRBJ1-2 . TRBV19 ASSMQHGVPIRGYT
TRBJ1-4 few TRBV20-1 SASQGANEKLF
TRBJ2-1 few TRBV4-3 ASSQGTGGYNEQF
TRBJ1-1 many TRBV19 ASRDRLNTEAF
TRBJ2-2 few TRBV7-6 ASSPRTSGREVTGELF
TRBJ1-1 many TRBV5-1 ASSLEPQNTEAF
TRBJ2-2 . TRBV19 ASSIRNTNTGELF
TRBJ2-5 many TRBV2 ASKAGGRETQY
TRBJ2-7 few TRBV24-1 ATSDFRVTGGYEQY
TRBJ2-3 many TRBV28 ASSLWTGGAPDTQY
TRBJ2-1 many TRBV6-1 ASRQQGLAAEQF
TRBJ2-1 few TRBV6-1 ASSEALGGVSYNEQF
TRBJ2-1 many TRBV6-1 ATSRTSSYNEQF
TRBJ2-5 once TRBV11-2 ATSDPTSGRGETQY
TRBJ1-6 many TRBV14 ASSQGSFSGSPLH